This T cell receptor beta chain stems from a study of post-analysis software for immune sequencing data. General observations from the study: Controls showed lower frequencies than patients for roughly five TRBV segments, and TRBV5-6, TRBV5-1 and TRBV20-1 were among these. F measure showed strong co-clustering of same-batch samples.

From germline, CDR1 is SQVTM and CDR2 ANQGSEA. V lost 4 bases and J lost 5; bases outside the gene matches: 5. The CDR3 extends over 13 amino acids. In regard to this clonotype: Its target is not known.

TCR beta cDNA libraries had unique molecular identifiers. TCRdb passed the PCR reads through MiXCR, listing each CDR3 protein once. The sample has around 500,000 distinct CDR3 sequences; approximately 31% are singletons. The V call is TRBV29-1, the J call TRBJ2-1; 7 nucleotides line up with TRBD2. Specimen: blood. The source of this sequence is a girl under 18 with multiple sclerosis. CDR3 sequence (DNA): TGCAGCGTTGTCGGGGGGTTTAACAATGAGCAGTTCTTC. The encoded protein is CSVVGGFNNEQFF.